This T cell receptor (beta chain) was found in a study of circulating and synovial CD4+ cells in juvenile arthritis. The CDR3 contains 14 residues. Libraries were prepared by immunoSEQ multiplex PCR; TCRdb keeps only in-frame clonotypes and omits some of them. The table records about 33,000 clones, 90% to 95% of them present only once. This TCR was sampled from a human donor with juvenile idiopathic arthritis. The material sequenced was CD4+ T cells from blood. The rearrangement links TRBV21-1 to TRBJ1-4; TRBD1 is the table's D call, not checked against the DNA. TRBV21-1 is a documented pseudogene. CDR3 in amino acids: CASSKGWAHEKLFF. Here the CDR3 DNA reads TGTGCCAGCAGCAAGGGTTGGGCCCATGAAAAACTGTTTTTT.